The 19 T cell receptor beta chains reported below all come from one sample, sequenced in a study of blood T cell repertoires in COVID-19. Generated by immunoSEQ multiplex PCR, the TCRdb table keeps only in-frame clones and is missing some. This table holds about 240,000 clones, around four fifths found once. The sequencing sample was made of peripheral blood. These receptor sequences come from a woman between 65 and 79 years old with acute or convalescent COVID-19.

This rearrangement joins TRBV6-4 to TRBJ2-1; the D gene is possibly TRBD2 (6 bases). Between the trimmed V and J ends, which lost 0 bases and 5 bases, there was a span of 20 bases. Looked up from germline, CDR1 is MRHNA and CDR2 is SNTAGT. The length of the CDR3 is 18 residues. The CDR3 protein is CASSDSVSGRTTHNEQFF. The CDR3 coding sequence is TGTGCCAGCAGTGACTCGGTTTCAGGGAGGACGACACACAATGAGCAGTTCTTC.

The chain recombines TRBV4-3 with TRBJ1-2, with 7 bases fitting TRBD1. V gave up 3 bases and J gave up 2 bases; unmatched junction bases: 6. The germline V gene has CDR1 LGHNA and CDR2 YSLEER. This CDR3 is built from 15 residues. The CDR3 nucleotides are TGCGCCAGCAGCCAGTCTACAGGGGTCAACTATGGCTACACCTTC. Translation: CASSQSTGVNYGYTF.

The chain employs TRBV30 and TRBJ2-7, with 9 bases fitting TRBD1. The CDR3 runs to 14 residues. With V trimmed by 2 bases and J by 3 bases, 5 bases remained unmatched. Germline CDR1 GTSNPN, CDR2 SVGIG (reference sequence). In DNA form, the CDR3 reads TGTGCCTGGAGTAAGGGGACAGGGTACTACGAGCAGTACTTC. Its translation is CAWSKGTGYYEQYF.

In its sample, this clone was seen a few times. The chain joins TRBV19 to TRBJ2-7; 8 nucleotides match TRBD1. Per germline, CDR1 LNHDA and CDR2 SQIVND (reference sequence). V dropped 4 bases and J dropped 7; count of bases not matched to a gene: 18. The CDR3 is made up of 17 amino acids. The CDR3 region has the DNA TGTGCCAGTAGTAGATCAGTCCGCCGGGACAGGATGTGGGAGCAGTACTTC. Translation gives CASSRSVRRDRMWEQYF.

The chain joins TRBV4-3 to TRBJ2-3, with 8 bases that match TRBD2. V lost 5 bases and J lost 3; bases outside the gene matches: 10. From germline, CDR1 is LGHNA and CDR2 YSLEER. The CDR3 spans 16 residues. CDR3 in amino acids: CASSLNGGAGTDTQYF. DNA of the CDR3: TGCGCCAGCAGCTTAAACGGGGGGGCCGGAACAGATACGCAGTATTTT.

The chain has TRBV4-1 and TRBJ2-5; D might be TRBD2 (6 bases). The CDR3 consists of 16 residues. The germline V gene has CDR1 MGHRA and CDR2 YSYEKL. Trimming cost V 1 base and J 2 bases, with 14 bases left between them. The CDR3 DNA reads TGCGCCAGCAGCCAAGGGAATGCGGGAAGTCAAGAGACCCAGTACTTC. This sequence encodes CASSQGNAGSQETQYF.

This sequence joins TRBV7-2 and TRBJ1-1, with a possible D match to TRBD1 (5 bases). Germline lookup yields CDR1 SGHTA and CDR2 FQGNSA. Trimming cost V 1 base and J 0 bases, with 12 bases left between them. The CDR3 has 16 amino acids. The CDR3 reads CASSLGWPGMNTEAFF. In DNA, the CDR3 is TGTGCCAGCAGCTTAGGATGGCCAGGGATGAACACTGAAGCTTTCTTT.

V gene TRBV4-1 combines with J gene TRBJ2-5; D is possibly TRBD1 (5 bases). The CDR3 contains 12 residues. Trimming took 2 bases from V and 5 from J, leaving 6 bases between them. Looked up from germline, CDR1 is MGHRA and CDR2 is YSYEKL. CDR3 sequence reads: CASSQKGETQYF. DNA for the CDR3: TGCGCCAGCAGCCAAAAGGGGGAGACCCAGTACTTC.

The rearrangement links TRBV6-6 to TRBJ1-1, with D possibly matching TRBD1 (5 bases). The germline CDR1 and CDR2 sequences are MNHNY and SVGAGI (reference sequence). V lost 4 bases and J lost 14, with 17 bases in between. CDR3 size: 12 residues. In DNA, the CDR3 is TGTGCCAGCAGTTCCCAAGGACACGCCGTATTCTTT. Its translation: CASSSQGHAVFF.

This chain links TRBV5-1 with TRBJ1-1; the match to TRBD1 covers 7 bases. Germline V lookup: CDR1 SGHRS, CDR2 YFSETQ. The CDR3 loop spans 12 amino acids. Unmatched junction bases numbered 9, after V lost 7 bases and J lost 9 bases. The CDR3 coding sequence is TGCGCCAGCTCCGGGACAGAGAAAAAAGCTTTCTTT. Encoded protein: CASSGTEKKAFF.

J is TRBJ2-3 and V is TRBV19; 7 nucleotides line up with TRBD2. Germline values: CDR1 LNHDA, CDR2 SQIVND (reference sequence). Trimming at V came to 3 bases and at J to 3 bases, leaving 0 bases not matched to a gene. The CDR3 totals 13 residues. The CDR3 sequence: CASSIGGTDTQYF. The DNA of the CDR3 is TGTGCCAGTAGTATCGGGGGGACAGATACGCAGTATTTT.

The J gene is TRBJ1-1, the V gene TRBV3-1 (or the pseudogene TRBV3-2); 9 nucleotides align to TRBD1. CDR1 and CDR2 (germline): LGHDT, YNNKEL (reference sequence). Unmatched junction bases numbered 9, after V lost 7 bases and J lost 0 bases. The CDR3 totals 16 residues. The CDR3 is CASTLGTGRMNTEAFF. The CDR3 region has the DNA TGTGCCAGCACCCTGGGGACAGGGCGGATGAACACTGAAGCTTTCTTT.

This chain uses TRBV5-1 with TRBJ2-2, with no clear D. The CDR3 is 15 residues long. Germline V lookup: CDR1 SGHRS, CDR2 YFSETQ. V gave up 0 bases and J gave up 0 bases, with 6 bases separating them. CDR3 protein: CASSLDFANTGELFF. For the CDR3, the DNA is TGCGCCAGCAGCTTGGACTTCGCGAACACCGGGGAGCTGTTTTTT.

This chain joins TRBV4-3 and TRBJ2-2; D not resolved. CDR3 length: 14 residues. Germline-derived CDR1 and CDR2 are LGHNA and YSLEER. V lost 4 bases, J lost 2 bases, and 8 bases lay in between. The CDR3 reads CASSPSTNTGELFF. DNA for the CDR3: TGCGCCAGCAGCCCCTCAACAAACACCGGGGAGCTGTTTTTT.

CDR3 nucleotides: TGCGCCAGTGCTGGACAGGGGGCATTTGGGAACACTGAAGCTTTCTTT. As protein: CASAGQGAFGNTEAFF. V is TRBV5-1 and J is TRBJ1-1; 11 bases are a match to TRBD1. The CDR3 sequence is 16 residues long. With 8 bases clipped from V and 1 base from J, the junction kept 10 bases outside the gene matches. Per germline, CDR1 SGHRS and CDR2 YFSETQ.

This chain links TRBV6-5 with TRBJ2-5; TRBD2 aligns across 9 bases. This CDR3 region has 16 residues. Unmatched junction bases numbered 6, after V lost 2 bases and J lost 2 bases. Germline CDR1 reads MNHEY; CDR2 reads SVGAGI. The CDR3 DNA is TGTGCCAGCAGTTACAGCCCGACTAGCGGACAAGAGACCCAGTACTTC. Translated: CASSYSPTSGQETQYF.

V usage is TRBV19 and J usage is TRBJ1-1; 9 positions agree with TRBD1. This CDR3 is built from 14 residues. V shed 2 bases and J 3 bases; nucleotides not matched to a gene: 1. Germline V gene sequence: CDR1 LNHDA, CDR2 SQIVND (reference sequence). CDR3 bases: TGTGCCAGTAGTATAACAGGGGGCTACACTGAAGCTTTCTTT. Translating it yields CASSITGGYTEAFF.

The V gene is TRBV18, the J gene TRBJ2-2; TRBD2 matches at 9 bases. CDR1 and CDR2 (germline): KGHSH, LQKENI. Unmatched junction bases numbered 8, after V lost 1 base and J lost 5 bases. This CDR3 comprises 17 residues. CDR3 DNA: TGTGCCAGCTCACCACAATCGTCGAGCGGGGGGACCGGGGAGCTGTTTTTT. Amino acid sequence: CASSPQSSSGGTGELFF.

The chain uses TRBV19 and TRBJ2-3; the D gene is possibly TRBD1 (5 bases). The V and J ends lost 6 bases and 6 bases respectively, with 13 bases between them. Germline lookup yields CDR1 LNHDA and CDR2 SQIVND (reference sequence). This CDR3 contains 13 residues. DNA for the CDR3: TGTGCCAGTAGCCTCCAGGGTCCGGATACGCAGTATTTT. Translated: CASSLQGPDTQYF.